This TCR beta chain was obtained from a study of T cell changes during pregnancy in multiple sclerosis. Clones were sequenced by immunoSEQ multiplex PCR, and TCRdb holds only the in-frame ones, with some missing. The repertoire consists of some 37,000 clones, with roughly 92% occurring once and the leading ten covering around 0.78%. Specimen: CD4+ T cells from peripheral blood mononuclear cells, collected before pregnancy. The sequence came from a female donor with multiple sclerosis, enrolled in a pregnancy study.

This CDR3 is CASSISGSSNYGYTF. CDR3 in DNA: TGTGCCAGTAGTATATCTGGCAGTTCTAACTATGGCTACACCTTC. This chain connects TRBV19 to TRBJ1-2; D ambiguous. The CDR3 totals 15 residues. With 2 bases removed from V and 0 bases from J, the gap between germline ends came to 10 bases. Germline V gives CDR1 LNHDA, CDR2 SQIVND (reference sequence).